Shown below are 21 T cell receptor beta chains from a single sample sequenced in a study of blood T cell repertoires in COVID-19. Generated by immunoSEQ multiplex PCR, the TCRdb table keeps only in-frame clones and is missing some. The top ten clones hold nearly 2% of a sample with 400,000 to 550,000 clones, around 90% of them seen once. Sequences were obtained from PBMCs or T cells enriched from blood (not recorded which). The origin of the receptors is a woman under 30 with acute COVID-19.

This clone has just a few counts. V gene TRBV5-1 combines with J gene TRBJ2-2, with 9 bases identical to TRBD1. Germline V CDR1 and CDR2: SGHRS, YFSETQ. The CDR3 covers 15 residues. J gave up 6 bases and V 4 bases, and 7 bases lay outside the gene matches. DNA of the CDR3: TGCGCCAGCAGCCTGAGCCGACAGGGGGCCGGGGAGCTGTTTTTT. It encodes CASSLSRQGAGELFF.

V and J are TRBV28 and TRBJ1-4, with 10 bases lining up with TRBD1. V was pared by 3 bases and J by 5 bases, with 3 bases of the junction left unmatched. Germline CDR1 and CDR2: MDHEN and SYDVKM. This CDR3 contains 15 residues. The CDR3 spells CASSFKGQGNEKLFF. The CDR3 DNA is TGTGCCAGCAGTTTTAAGGGACAGGGGAATGAAAAACTGTTTTTT.

The CDR3 here is CSAKRLDGAGELFF. Written as DNA, the CDR3 is TGCAGCGCTAAGAGGCTTGACGGGGCCGGGGAGCTGTTTTTT. The chain joins TRBV29-1 to TRBJ2-2, with D possibly TRBD2 on 5 matching bases. Trimming removed 7 bases at V and 6 bases at J, with 18 bases between. This CDR3 spans 14 amino acids. The germline V gene encodes CDR1 SQVTM and CDR2 ANQGSEA.

The count of this clone is one. V is TRBV5-1 and J is TRBJ1-1; 9 positions match TRBD1. The germline gives CDR1 SGHRS, CDR2 YFSETQ. The V segment lost 3 bases and the J segment 5 bases; nucleotides outside the gene matches: 11. This CDR3 is built from 16 residues. Written as DNA, the CDR3 is TGCGCCAGCAGCTCTGACCTACTAGACAGGGGGACTGAAGCTTTCTTT. As protein: CASSSDLLDRGTEAFF.

The J gene is TRBJ1-5, the V gene TRBV7-6; 12 positions match TRBD1. J was trimmed by 5 bases and V by 5 bases; bases with no gene match: 7. Germline CDR1 is SGHVS and CDR2 is FNYEAQ. The CDR3 extends over 16 amino acids. CDR3 sequence: CASSRGTGGGYQPQHF. Here the CDR3 DNA reads TGTGCCAGCAGCCGCGGGACAGGGGGCGGCTATCAGCCCCAGCATTTT.

This sequence joins TRBV11-2 and TRBJ2-2, with D maybe TRBD1 (5 bases). Looked up from germline, CDR1 is SGHAT and CDR2 is FQNNGV. With 5 bases removed from V and 3 bases from J, the gap between germline ends came to 16 bases. This CDR3 contains 16 residues. CDR3 protein: CASSPDPRVDTGELFF. CDR3 DNA: TGTGCCAGCAGCCCCGACCCCAGGGTCGACACCGGGGAGCTGTTTTTT.

The rearrangement links TRBV29-1 to TRBJ2-5, with 8 bases matching TRBD2. The ends lost 2 bases at V and 5 bases at J; junction bases unmatched: 7. CDR3 length: 14 residues. Germline V gene data show CDR1 as SQVTM and CDR2 as ANQGSEA. The chain's CDR3 is CSVEPAGVAETQYF. CDR3 nucleotides: TGCAGCGTTGAACCAGCGGGGGTTGCGGAGACCCAGTACTTC.

J is TRBJ2-1 and V is TRBV11-2; D not resolved. The CDR3 runs to 14 residues. V dropped 2 bases and J dropped 0 bases, with 5 bases sitting between them. In germline, CDR1 is SGHAT, CDR2 FQNNGV. CDR3 region: CASSLQVSYNEQFF. In DNA form, the CDR3 reads TGTGCCAGCAGCTTACAGGTCTCCTACAATGAGCAGTTCTTC. Looking up the rest from reference TRBV11-2 and TRBJ2-1 gives the full variable domain: EAGVAQSPRYKIIEKRQSVAFWCNPISGHATLYWYQQILGQGPKLLIQFQNNGVVDDSQLPKDRFSAERLKGVDSTLKIQPAKLEDSAVYLCASSLQVSYNEQFFGPGTRLTVL.

This CDR3 is CASSQVSDRVYGYTF. The CDR3 DNA reads as TGTGCCAGCAGCCAAGTATCGGACAGGGTCTATGGCTACACCTTC. This sequence joins TRBV3-1 (or the pseudogene TRBV3-2) and TRBJ1-2; 8 bases match TRBD1. Germline V lookup: CDR1 LGHDT, CDR2 YNNKEL (reference sequence). The CDR3 length is 15 residues. The trim removed 1 base at V and 4 bases at J, leaving 5 bases unmatched.

J is TRBJ1-2 and V is TRBV7-9; TRBD1 matches 8 bases. From germline, CDR1 is SEHNR and CDR2 FQNEAQ (reference sequence). The CDR3 is made up of 13 amino acids. Trimming at V came to 5 bases and at J to 4 bases, leaving 3 bases not matched to a gene. The CDR3 loop is CASSPDRGYGYTF. The DNA for the CDR3 is TGTGCCAGCAGCCCCGACAGGGGCTATGGCTACACCTTC.

This clone has only one observation. The chain combines TRBV20-1 with TRBJ1-1; D not certain. Germline V gene lookup returns CDR1 DFQATT and CDR2 SNEGSKA (reference sequence). The V and J ends lost 6 bases and 1 base respectively, with 6 bases between them. The CDR3 is 11 residues long. The CDR3, as DNA: TGCAGTGCCGAGGGGAACACTGAAGCTTTCTTT. This gives the protein CSAEGNTEAFF.

The rearrangement joins TRBV27 to TRBJ1-1; 10 bases map to TRBD1. Germline V CDR1 and CDR2: MNHEY, SMNVEV (reference sequence). This CDR3 comprises 15 residues. J gave up 11 bases and V 6 bases, and 15 bases lay outside the gene matches. CDR3 in DNA: TGTGCCAGCAGCACCCCTCCCGGACAGGGGGTTAAGGCTTTCTTT. Amino acid sequence: CASSTPPGQGVKAFF.

The chain recombines TRBV6-5 with TRBJ2-3; 7 positions match TRBD1. The CDR3 has 13 amino acids. J was trimmed by 8 bases and V by 2 bases; bases with no gene match: 4. Germline CDR1 MNHEY, CDR2 SVGAGI. Here the CDR3 DNA reads TGTGCCAGCAGTTACAAGGGGGCCCCTACGCAGTATTTT. It translates to CASSYKGAPTQYF.

The CDR3 DNA reads TGCGCCAGCAGCTTTAGCGGGGGCACCTACGAGCAGTACTTC. This encodes CASSFSGGTYEQYF. V usage is TRBV5-1 and J usage is TRBJ2-7; 9 nucleotides line up with TRBD2. Trimming cost V 2 bases and J 2 bases; bases outside gene matches: 2. Germline V gives CDR1 SGHRS, CDR2 YFSETQ. The CDR3 runs to 14 residues.

J is TRBJ1-5 and V is TRBV7-2; TRBD1 might be the D (6 bases). Trimming removed 2 bases from V and 5 bases from J, with 10 bases in between. CDR3 length: 14 amino acids. The germline CDR1 and CDR2 sequences are SGHTA and FQGNSA. The CDR3 sequence: CASSLWGRDQPQHF. The CDR3, as DNA: TGTGCCAGCAGCTTATGGGGGCGGGATCAGCCCCAGCATTTT.

V is TRBV2 and J is TRBJ1-5; 7 nucleotides agree with TRBD1. In germline, CDR1 is SNHLY, CDR2 FYNNEI. Trimming cost V 2 bases and J 4 bases; bases outside gene matches: 8. The CDR3 runs 16 residues. The CDR3 DNA reads as TGTGCCAGCAGTGAAAAAGTGGGACAGCCTAATCAGCCCCAGCATTTT. Translated, it gives CASSEKVGQPNQPQHF.

V gene TRBV7-9 combines with J gene TRBJ1-6; D is undetermined. The germline V gene has CDR1 SEHNR and CDR2 FQNEAQ (reference sequence). Trimming stripped 2 bases from V and 6 bases from J, with 14 bases between. The CDR3 runs 16 residues. The CDR3 region has the DNA TGTGCCAGCAGCTTATTGGCGGGGTCTAGTAATTCACCCCTCCACTTT. It yields the protein CASSLLAGSSNSPLHF.

This chain links TRBV19 with TRBJ2-2; TRBD2 is a possible D gene (5 bases). CDR1 is LNHDA, CDR2 SQIVND, per germline (reference sequence). Trimming took off 6 bases at V and 5 bases at J, with 7 bases between the two ends. This CDR3 spans 12 amino acids. CDR3 nucleotide sequence: TGTGCCAGTAGAAGGACTACCGGGGAGCTGTTTTTT. Protein: CASRRTTGELFF.

This clone is a singleton in its sample. J is TRBJ1-1 and V is TRBV28; no clear D gene. This CDR3 spans 14 amino acids. V lost 2 bases and J 4 bases, leaving 11 bases between the germline ends. CDR1 MDHEN and CDR2 SYDVKM come from the germline V gene. As DNA, the CDR3 is TGTGCCAGCAGTTTACGGCGGGGAATCACTGAAGCTTTCTTT. Protein sequence: CASSLRRGITEAFF. Complete variable domain (other parts from reference TRBV28 and TRBJ1-1): DVKVTQSSRYLVKRTGEKVFLECVQDMDHENMFWYRQDPGLGLRLIYFSYDVKMKEKGDIPEGYSVSREKKERFSLILESASTNQTSMYLCASSLRRGITEAFFGQGTRLTVV.

The chain has TRBV4-1 and TRBJ1-4; D call uncertain. The CDR3 extends over 16 amino acids. The germline CDR1 and CDR2 sequences are MGHRA and YSYEKL. V shed 3 bases and J shed 6 bases, with 17 bases lying between them. The CDR3 here is CASSQIGRGFDEKLFF. In nucleotides, the CDR3 is TGCGCCAGCAGCCAGATAGGCAGAGGCTTCGATGAAAAACTGTTTTTT.

V is TRBV6-1 and J is TRBJ1-2; 8 bases are a match to TRBD1. The V gene end was trimmed by 3 bases and the J gene end by 4 bases; junction bases not matched to a gene: 1. From germline, CDR1 is MNHNS and CDR2 SASEGT. The CDR3 runs 13 residues. This CDR3 reads CASSETGVYGYTF. The CDR3, as DNA: TGTGCCAGCAGTGAGACAGGGGTCTATGGCTACACCTTC.